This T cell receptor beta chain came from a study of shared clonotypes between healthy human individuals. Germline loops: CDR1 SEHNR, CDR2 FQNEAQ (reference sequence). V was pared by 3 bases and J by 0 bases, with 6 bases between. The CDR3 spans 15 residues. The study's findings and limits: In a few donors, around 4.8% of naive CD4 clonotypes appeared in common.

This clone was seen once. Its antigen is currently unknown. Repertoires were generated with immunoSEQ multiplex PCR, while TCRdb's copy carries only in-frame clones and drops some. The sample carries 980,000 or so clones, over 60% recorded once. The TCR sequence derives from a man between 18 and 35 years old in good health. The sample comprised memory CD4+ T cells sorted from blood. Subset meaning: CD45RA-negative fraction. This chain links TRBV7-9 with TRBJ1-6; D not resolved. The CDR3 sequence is CASSFEGSYNSPLHF. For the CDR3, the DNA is TGTGCCAGCAGCTTTGAGGGCTCCTATAATTCACCCCTCCACTTT.